These 6 T cell receptor beta chains originate from one sample sequenced in a study of cytomegalovirus exposure and HLA in healthy donors. The table came from immunoSEQ multiplex PCR; TCRdb's copy has only in-frame clones and leaves some out. The table includes some 69,000 clones, nearly 96% detected once. Sequences were obtained from PBMCs. The receptors here all came from a woman aged 18 to 35 in good health and CMV-seropositive.

The rearrangement links TRBV18 to TRBJ2-2, with TRBD2 identical over 10 bases. Germline values: CDR1 KGHSH, CDR2 LQKENI. The CDR3 totals 15 residues. J lost 3 bases, V lost 8 bases, and 6 bases had no gene match. CDR3 nucleotide sequence: TGTGCCAGCACCAAGCGGGAGGGCCACACCGGGGAGCTGTTTTTT. Translation gives CASTKREGHTGELFF.

The chain couples TRBV28 to TRBJ1-5; D is undetermined. V lost 6 bases, J lost 2 bases, and 11 bases lay in between. This CDR3 contains 14 residues. Germline CDR1 reads MDHEN; CDR2 reads SYDVKM. This CDR3 reads CASSPPRGNQPQHF. The CDR3 DNA follows: TGTGCCAGCAGCCCGCCTCGCGGCAATCAGCCCCAGCATTTT.

The chain joins TRBV7-6 to TRBJ1-1; 9 bases agree with TRBD1. The CDR3 contains 15 residues. V was pared by 5 bases and J by 5 bases, with 9 bases of the junction left unmatched. CDR1 is SGHVS, CDR2 FNYEAQ, per germline. As DNA, the CDR3 is TGTGCCAGCAGCCCAATACAGGGGGCAAATACTGAAGCTTTCTTT. Residues: CASSPIQGANTEAFF.

This chain links TRBV28 with TRBJ2-7; 12 bases are a match to TRBD2. From germline, CDR1 is MDHEN and CDR2 SYDVKM. The V gene end was trimmed by 7 bases and the J gene end by 0 bases; junction bases not matched to a gene: 10. The CDR3 covers 17 residues. CDR3 coding DNA: TGTGCCAGCAAGAGTTATACTAGCGGGAGGAGCTCCTACGAGCAGTACTTC. Translating gives CASKSYTSGRSSYEQYF.

The V and J genes are TRBV7-2 and TRBJ1-4, with a weak D call TRBD1 (5 bases). With 4 bases removed from V and 5 bases from J, the gap between germline ends came to 14 bases. CDR1 and CDR2 (germline): SGHTA, FQGNSA. The CDR3 contains 15 residues. The CDR3, as DNA: TGTGCCAGCAGCTCGAGAGTGGCAGGGAATGAAAAACTGTTTTTT. Protein: CASSSRVAGNEKLFF.

This chain connects TRBV7-2 to TRBJ2-5, with a tentative D call TRBD1 (5 bases). Germline V gene lookup returns CDR1 SGHTA and CDR2 FQGNSA. The CDR3 runs to 12 residues. V lost 2 bases and J 6 bases, leaving 7 bases between the germline ends. The CDR3 DNA follows: TGTGCCAGCAGCTTACAGGGTCAGACCCAGTACTTC. Translated: CASSLQGQTQYF.